These T cell receptor beta chains were read from a single sample in a study of T cells in Graves' hyperthyroidism and ophthalmopathy. TCRdb re-called the multiplex PCR reads with MiXCR, one entry per CDR3 protein. The sample includes 540,000 or so distinct CDR3 sequences, around 16% of them seen just once. The specimen sequenced was blood. These receptors came from a woman aged 25 to 45 with Graves' hyperthyroidism. CDR3s include the opening cysteine and the closing phenylalanine or tryptophan. D genes are given only for firm matches. Where a row states a size, it is once, few, many or the class of an expanded clone; other rows omit it.

cdr3_length,clone_size,d_call,v_call,cdr3_aa
13,many,NA,TRBV18,CASSRRDGFEQFF
11,many,NA,TRBV2,CASSGTPEAFF
13,few,NA,TRBV19,CASSLHKQETQYF
16,NA,NA,TRBV20-1,CSAREGRLSSGNTIYF
13,NA,NA,TRBV5-1,CASSLAGIGELFF
14,NA,NA,TRBV27,CASSADNSRYEQYF
18,NA,TRBD1,TRBV6-2/TRBV6-3,CASSPKTGAFSGANVLTF
15,many,NA,TRBV15,CATSRERWPNTEAFF
17,many,TRBD1,TRBV12-3/TRBV12-4,CASSFFLRQGLDYGYTF
13,many,NA,TRBV20-1,CSGLQGNNYGYTF
16,many,NA,TRBV7-2,CASSLRRGGSRDEQYF
12,many,NA,TRBV6-2/TRBV6-3,CASTDRIYEQYF
18,NA,TRBD2,TRBV6-2/TRBV6-3,CASSPRPRASGRPDTQYF
13,NA,TRBD2,TRBV27,CASRRDYDYEQYF
16,few,NA,TRBV5-1,CASSPVGPPSTDTQYF
15,few,NA,TRBV10-3,CAISAGTRWPNEQFF
15,NA,NA,TRBV10-2,CASSESSRGSLGYTF
15,NA,TRBD1,TRBV6-9,CASSSDRVSNYGYTF
14,few,NA,TRBV27,CASSFAGGNQPQHF
12,many,NA,TRBV20-1,CSARDLGDEQFF
13,few,TRBD1,TRBV29-1,CSADEGQGYGYTF
14,many,TRBD2,TRBV27,CASSLVAGGGELFF
14,many,TRBD1,TRBV2,CASSWGQMNTEAFF
14,NA,NA,TRBV20-1,CSARDGDYTGELFF
16,NA,NA,TRBV5-4,CASSFGTSFNHDEQFF
15,many,NA,TRBV12-3/TRBV12-4,CASSLGDYSNQPQHF
19,NA,TRBD2,TRBV6-2/TRBV6-3,CASSSGTSGGLSSHNEQFF
17,NA,NA,TRBV7-9,CASSLTDMGLDLREQYF
14,many,NA,TRBV5-1,CASSSAGQFTEAFF
16,NA,NA,TRBV7-9,CASSLGGTPNNQPQHF
12,many,NA,TRBV28,CASSYQPYEQYF
14,few,NA,TRBV30,CARSSGQNTDTQYF
16,NA,TRBD2,TRBV4-1,CASSPWTSGNTGELFF
13,many,NA,TRBV12-5,CASGTTGSDTQYF
14,many,NA,TRBV4-1,CASSPAGASDTQYF
16,NA,NA,TRBV6-5,CASSHDREPNTGELFF
14,few,NA,TRBV7-9,CASSFGFLGTEAFF
15,many,TRBD1,TRBV2,CASRDRGRRNTEAFF
12,many,NA,TRBV10-1,CASRRTGYEQYF
15,NA,NA,TRBV7-2,CASSLSQGSNQPQHF
15,many,TRBD1,TRBV5-1,CASSLAGQGPSGYTF